What follows are 25 T cell receptor beta chains derived from one specimen sequenced in a study of CD8+CD57+ T cells in acquired aplastic anemia. Researchers used genomic DNA as the template to profile TCR beta VDJ and CDR3. In TCRdb, the reads were re-called with MiXCR into one record per CDR3 protein. In the table there are about 160,000 distinct CDR3 sequences, approximately 44% of which are singletons. The source material was sorted CD4+, CD8+, or CD8+CD57+ T cells (not recorded which) from PBMCs. The receptors originated from a human donor in good health.

V usage is TRBV19 and J usage is TRBJ1-3; D uncertain. The V and J ends lost 1 base and 0 bases respectively, with 10 bases between them. The CDR3 extends over 16 amino acids. Per germline, CDR1 LNHDA and CDR2 SQIVND (reference sequence). This CDR3 reads CASSIAGGSSGNTIYF. CDR3 in DNA: TGTGCCAGTAGTATAGCGGGCGGTAGCTCTGGAAACACCATATATTTT.

The chain combines TRBV25-1 with TRBJ2-3; a weak D match, TRBD2 (5 bases). Trimming removed 3 bases from V and 2 bases from J, with 15 bases in between. Germline V CDR1 and CDR2: MGHDK, SYGVNS. This CDR3 spans 16 amino acids. The CDR3 sequence is CASSDGMGTSTDTQYF. The CDR3 DNA sequence: TGTGCCAGCAGTGACGGGATGGGAACCTCCACAGATACGCAGTATTTT.

The V gene is TRBV15, the J gene TRBJ2-7; the D gene could be TRBD1 or TRBD2 (5 bases each). The length of the CDR3 is 14 residues. V gave up 1 base and J gave up 1 base, with 8 bases separating them. Germline V gives CDR1 LNHNV, CDR2 YYDKDF (reference sequence). The CDR3 bases are TGTGCCACCAGCAGAGGGTGGGGGTCCTACGAGCAGTACTTC. This translates into CATSRGWGSYEQYF.

J is TRBJ2-7 and V is TRBV12-3 or TRBV12-4; 10 positions match TRBD2. There are 14 residues in the CDR3. V shed 5 bases, J shed 6 bases, and the junction held 7 bases outside the gene matches. The CDR3 protein is CASSSGGATGEQYF. Here the CDR3 DNA reads TGTGCCAGCAGTAGCGGGGGGGCAACAGGCGAGCAGTACTTC.

The chain is built from TRBV19 and TRBJ1-6; D is perhaps TRBD1 (6 bases). The CDR3 totals 14 residues. Germline CDR1 and CDR2: LNHDA and SQIVND (reference sequence). The V and J ends lost 4 bases and 6 bases respectively, with 10 bases between them. The CDR3 sequence is CASSSRTANSPLHF. The CDR3, as DNA: TGTGCCAGTAGTAGTCGGACAGCTAATTCACCCCTCCACTTT.

This clonotype was observed a handful of times. The gene calls are TRBV12-3 or TRBV12-4 and TRBJ1-5, with unresolved D. V lost 2 bases to trimming and J lost 0 bases, with 8 bases between them. The CDR3 totals 15 residues. CDR3 amino acids: CASSLQGYSNQPQHF. The CDR3, as DNA: TGTGCCAGCAGTTTACAAGGGTATAGCAATCAGCCCCAGCATTTT.

This rearrangement joins TRBV12-3 or TRBV12-4 to TRBJ2-3; D is undetermined. The CDR3 is 11 amino acids. The germline V and J ends were trimmed by 5 bases and 7 bases, with 7 bases remaining between them. The chain's CDR3 is CASSQMNTQYF. CDR3 in DNA: TGTGCCAGCAGTCAGATGAATACGCAGTATTTT.

Comment on this clonotype: Germline is not matched at one junction end, which may reflect a read error. This chain joins TRBV7-2 and TRBJ1-2, with unresolved D. Germline assignment: CDR1 SGHTA and CDR2 FQGNSA. The CDR3 contains 12 residues. The CDR3 DNA follows: TGCGCCAGCAGCCCATCGGGCTATGGCTACACCTTC. Translation gives CASSPSGYGYTF. The full variable domain, its missing parts supplied by reference TRBV7-2 and TRBJ1-2, is GAGVSQSPSNKVTEKGKDVELRCDPISGHTALYWYRQSLGQGLEFLIYFQGNSAPDKSGLPSDRFSAERTGGSVSTLTIQRTQQEDSAVYLCASSPSGYGYTFGSGTRLTVV.

Only one count was recorded for this clonotype. The rearrangement links TRBV15 to TRBJ1-1; 11 positions match TRBD1. Germline trimming cut 3 bases from V and 6 bases from J; bases unmatched to any gene: 3. Germline values: CDR1 LNHNV, CDR2 YYDKDF (reference sequence). The CDR3 length is 14 residues. CDR3 bases: TGTGCCACCAGCAGGGGACAGGGGGAATCTGAAGCTTTCTTT. Translation gives CATSRGQGESEAFF.

This clonotype was picked up many times. V and J are TRBV12-3 or TRBV12-4 and TRBJ1-1; D not certain. With 3 bases removed from V and 6 bases from J, the gap between germline ends came to 11 bases. CDR3 length: 13 residues. The CDR3 region has the DNA TGTGCCAGCAGTTTGTCCGGAACCCCTGAAGCTTTCTTT. It is translated as CASSLSGTPEAFF.

The chain is built from TRBV20-1 and TRBJ2-7; 7 bases match TRBD1. The CDR3 contains 12 residues. Germline assignment: CDR1 DFQATT and CDR2 SNEGSKA (reference sequence). Trimming cost V 6 bases and J 3 bases; bases outside gene matches: 5. In nucleotides, the CDR3 is TGCAGTGCCAGACAGGGCGGCTACGAGCAGTACTTC. Translation gives CSARQGGYEQYF.

J is TRBJ2-7 and V is TRBV19; D unresolved. Germline-derived CDR1 and CDR2 are LNHDA and SQIVND (reference sequence). V was shortened by 5 bases and J by 2 bases, with 10 bases between the two germline ends. The CDR3 length is 13 residues. The CDR3: CASSVTVAYEQYF. The CDR3 nucleotides read TGTGCCAGTAGTGTGACTGTCGCCTACGAGCAGTACTTC.

The V call is TRBV19, the J call TRBJ1-1; the D is unclear. This CDR3 has 13 amino acids. Trimming took 5 bases from V and 5 from J, leaving 12 bases between them. Per the germline V gene, CDR1 is LNHDA and CDR2 is SQIVND (reference sequence). The CDR3 reads CASSLSPGTEAFF. The CDR3 DNA is TGTGCCAGTAGTCTGTCTCCTGGGACTGAAGCTTTCTTT.

A few counts support this clonotype. The chain carries TRBV20-1 and TRBJ1-1; TRBD1 matches at 10 bases. CDR3 length: 18 residues. Germline V CDR1 and CDR2: DFQATT, SNEGSKA (reference sequence). V trimming: 6 bases; J trimming: 5 bases; junction bases outside the gene matches: 21. Here the CDR3 DNA reads TGCAGTGCCCCCCAATTGACAGGGGGCGTTCGTTTGGATACTGAAGCTTTCTTT. It yields the protein CSAPQLTGGVRLDTEAFF.

The V gene is TRBV20-1, the J gene TRBJ1-2; D gene uncertain. The CDR3 extends over 14 amino acids. CDR1 is DFQATT and CDR2 is SNEGSKA in the germline V gene (reference sequence). The ends were cut back, 2 bases at V and 7 bases at J, with 17 bases in the middle. CDR3 nucleotide sequence: TGCAGTGCTAGACAGCGCCTTAACGCGGGTGGCTACACCTTC. Amino acid sequence: CSARQRLNAGGYTF.

Concerning this clonotype: The junction does not match germline at one end; this may be a read error. The chain combines TRBV10-3 with TRBJ2-7; D gene ambiguous. Germline V gene data show CDR1 as ENHRY and CDR2 as SYGVKD. CDR3 length equals 13 residues. The CDR3 reads CASSHRLEDEQYF. The CDR3 DNA reads TGTGCCAGCAGTCACAGACTCGAGGACGAGCAGTACTTC.

Ten or more counts support this clonotype. The chain recombines TRBV5-6 with TRBJ1-2; D might be TRBD1 (5 bases). There are 13 residues in the CDR3. Trimming took 4 bases from V and 9 from J, leaving 16 bases between them. Germline V gene data show CDR1 as SGHDT and CDR2 as YYEEEE. The CDR3 reads CASSRDGDSSYTF. The CDR3 nucleotides read TGTGCCAGCAGCCGGGACGGGGATTCGAGCTACACCTTC.

The chain links TRBV19 to TRBJ1-6; no reliable D call. V lost 5 bases and J lost 9, with 14 bases in between. CDR1 is LNHDA, CDR2 SQIVND, per germline (reference sequence). The CDR3 length is 14 residues. This CDR3 reads CASSGEAQRSPLHF. The CDR3 nucleotides read TGTGCCAGTAGTGGGGAAGCCCAGCGTTCACCCCTCCACTTT.

The genes are TRBV15 and TRBJ1-2, with TRBD1 as a possible D gene (5 bases). V was cut by 2 bases and J by 4 bases, with 17 bases left in between. The CDR3 length is 16 residues. The V gene's germline CDR1 is LNHNV and CDR2 YYDKDF (reference sequence). The DNA of the CDR3 is TGTGCCACCAGCAGACGACCCGGGGCAGTCTTCTATGGCTACACCTTC. Encoded protein: CATSRRPGAVFYGYTF.

A note on this clonotype: This may come from a read error, since a much larger clone is one base off. This chain joins TRBV11-2 and TRBJ2-3; D may be TRBD1 or TRBD2 (6 bases each). CDR1 SGHAT and CDR2 FQNNGV come from the germline V gene. V was cut by 4 bases and J by 1 base, with 15 bases left in between. This CDR3 spans 16 amino acids. This chain's CDR3 is CASSSARRGGTDTQYF. The DNA for the CDR3 is TGTGCCAGCAGCTCTGCTCGGAGGGGGGGCACAGATACGCAGTATTTT. Filled out from reference TRBV11-2 and TRBJ2-3, the complete variable domain reads EAGVAQSPRYKIIEKRQSVAFWCNPISGHATLYWYQQILGQGPKLLIQFQNNGVVDDSQLPKDRFSAERLKGVDSTLKIQPAKLEDSAVYLCASSSARRGGTDTQYFGPGTRLTVL.

The chain links TRBV7-9 to TRBJ1-2, with 7 bases fitting TRBD1. From germline, CDR1 is SEHNR and CDR2 FQNEAQ (reference sequence). The V segment lost 1 base and the J segment 3 bases; nucleotides outside the gene matches: 5. This CDR3 comprises 15 residues. CDR3 in amino acids: CASSLDAGTDYGYTF. DNA for the CDR3: TGTGCCAGCAGCTTAGATGCGGGGACAGACTATGGCTACACCTTC.

The J gene is TRBJ1-2, the V gene TRBV6-1, with unresolved D. Trimming pared 7 bases from V and 8 bases from J, leaving 26 bases between. Germline CDR1 reads MNHNS; CDR2 reads SASEGT. The CDR3 has 16 residues. The CDR3 spells CASTVARVHGVRGYTF. The CDR3 coding sequence is TGTGCCAGCACCGTGGCCCGGGTCCACGGGGTACGCGGCTACACCTTC.

J is TRBJ1-1 and V is TRBV4-3; unclear D gene. Trimming left V 4 bases short and J 5 bases short, with 14 bases between. Germline V lookup: CDR1 LGHNA, CDR2 YSLEER. The length of the CDR3 is 14 residues. The CDR3: CASSLDHRGTEAFF. The CDR3 bases are TGCGCCAGCAGCCTAGACCACCGAGGGACTGAAGCTTTCTTT.

The CDR3 DNA sequence: TGCGCCAGCAGCCAATTAATCGGAGGCACAGATACGCAGTATTTT. Its protein is CASSQLIGGTDTQYF. This rearrangement joins TRBV4-1 to TRBJ2-3, with no clear D. The germline gives CDR1 MGHRA, CDR2 YSYEKL. The CDR3 length is 15 residues. V shed 2 bases and J shed 1 base, with 10 bases lying between them.

This clonotype was observed a handful of times. The J gene is TRBJ1-1, the V gene TRBV19; TRBD1 matches at 8 bases. The length of the CDR3 is 15 residues. With V trimmed by 1 base and J by 6 bases, 7 bases remained unmatched. CDR1 LNHDA and CDR2 SQIVND come from the germline V gene (reference sequence). The CDR3 region has the DNA TGTGCCAGTAGTATAGGATCCAGGGGGCATGCTGAAGCTTTCTTT. Amino acid sequence: CASSIGSRGHAEAFF.